This T cell receptor (beta chain) was retrieved from a study of OX40 agonist ivuxolimab in advanced cancers. Notes on the research overall: Ivuxolimab was an agonistic, fully human IgG2 monoclonal antibody directed against OX40 (CD134), a costimulatory receptor. Intravenous ivuxolimab was administered to patients every 2 weeks at six dose levels: 0.01, 0.1, 0.3, 1.5, 3 and 10 mg/kg. Of the 50 to 55 dose-escalation patients, hepatocellular carcinoma was present in roughly 19, melanoma in roughly 15, renal cell carcinoma in 9 and head and neck cancer in 9. In the dose-escalation cohort, 82.7% of patients were male, and the mean age was roughly 60 years, with a range of about 23 to 80. Patients were allowed to have had prior anti-PD-1, anti-PD-L1 or anti-CTLA-4 therapy, and 40% of the dose-escalation patients had been treated with checkpoint inhibitors. Partial responses occurred in three dose-escalation patients: two with cutaneous melanoma and one with hepatocellular carcinoma. Peripheral TCRbeta sequencing aimed to test whether ivuxolimab altered TCR sequence diversity and caused clonal T-cell expansion. The paper describes the monotherapy dose-escalation part (N of about 52 patients) of the phase I trial of ivuxolimab. The research as a whole found: In the 0.1-3.0 mg/kg groups, partial responders were among the patients with the lowest normalized peripheral clonal expansion, particularly in CD8+ T cells. At doses from 0.1 to 3.0 mg/kg, clonal expansion was seen in both CD4+ and CD8+ blood T cells between baseline and week 6. Which antigens the clonally expanded peripheral T cells were specific for was not determined. Low levels of normalized T-cell clonal expansion were also seen in some patients who did not respond. After ivuxolimab, CD8+ T cells had more expanded clones than CD4+ T cells on average.

The CDR3 runs 14 residues from the cysteine to the phenylalanine. Left in the record is the CDR3 DNA by itself, 42 bases read in frame from the first base. From V the trimming removes 3 bases and from J it removes 6 bases, while the gene matches leave 6 bases of the junction unaccounted for. The germline V gene specifies KGHSH as CDR1 and LQKENI as CDR2. For sequencing of the TCRbeta CDR3 region, genomic DNA was extracted from the sorted cells. The immunoSEQ Assay was used for sequencing of TCRbeta CDR3 regions. TCRdb limited this immuneACCESS table to in-frame rearrangements with V and J called. A share of clones is missing; checked studies link under half to unresolved V genes, and the rest is unexplained. In all, the sample holds roughly 71,000 clones, and roughly 80% of those were seen once. The ten largest clones add up to roughly 1.5% of the sample. About this clone itself: Its antigen is currently not known. Within one base of it there is no much larger clone, and no base qualities were kept.

Patients with a history of autoimmune disease or receiving systemic immunosuppression were excluded from the trial. Peripheral blood for TCR sequencing was collected from all dose cohorts at baseline, on cycle 4 day 1, and on cycle 7 day 1. The samples were taken from a phase I, first-in-human, multicenter, open-label dose-escalation trial of ivuxolimab. Adults with locally advanced or metastatic head and neck squamous cell, hepatocellular, melanoma or renal cell carcinoma were enrolled in the trial. CD4+ and CD8+ T cells were sorted separately from peripheral blood before TCR sequencing. The chain links TRBV18 with TRBJ2-3, with TRBD2 identical over 7 junction bases. The sequenced sample was CD4+ or CD8+ T cells sorted from blood, obtained in a trial of the OX40 agonist ivuxolimab. The TCR sequence derives from an adult with an advanced solid tumor such as melanoma, head and neck, liver or kidney cancer. The CDR3 protein: CASSPGTIKDTQYF. The DNA reads TGTGCCAGCTCACCGGGGACTATTAAGGATACGCAGTATTTT.